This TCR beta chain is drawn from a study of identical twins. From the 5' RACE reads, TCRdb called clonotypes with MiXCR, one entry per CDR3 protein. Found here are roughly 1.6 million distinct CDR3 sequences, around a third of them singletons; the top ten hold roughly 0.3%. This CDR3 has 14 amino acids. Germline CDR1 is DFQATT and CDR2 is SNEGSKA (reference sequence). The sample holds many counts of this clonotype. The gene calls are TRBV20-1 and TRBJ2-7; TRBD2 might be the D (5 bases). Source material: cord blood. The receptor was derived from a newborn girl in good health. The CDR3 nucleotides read TGCAGCGCGAGCCGGGATTCAAGCTCCTACGAGCAGTACTTC. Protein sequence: CSASRDSSSYEQYF.